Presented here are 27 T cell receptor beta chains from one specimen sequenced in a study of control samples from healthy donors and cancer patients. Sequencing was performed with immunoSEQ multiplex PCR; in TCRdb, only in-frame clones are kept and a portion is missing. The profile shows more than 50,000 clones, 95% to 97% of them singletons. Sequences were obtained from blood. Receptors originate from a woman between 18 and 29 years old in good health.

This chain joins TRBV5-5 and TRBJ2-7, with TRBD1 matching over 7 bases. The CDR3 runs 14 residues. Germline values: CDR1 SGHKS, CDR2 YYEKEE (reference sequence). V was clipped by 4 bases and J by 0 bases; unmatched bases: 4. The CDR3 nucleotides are TGTGCCAGCAGCCCCGGACAGGTCTCCTACGAGCAGTACTTC. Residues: CASSPGQVSYEQYF.

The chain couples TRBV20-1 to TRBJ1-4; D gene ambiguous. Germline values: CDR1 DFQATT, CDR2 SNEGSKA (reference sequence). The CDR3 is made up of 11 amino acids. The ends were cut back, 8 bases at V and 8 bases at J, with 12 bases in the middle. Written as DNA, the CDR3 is TGCAGTACCCCACGGTGGGAAAAACTGTTTTTT. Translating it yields CSTPRWEKLFF.

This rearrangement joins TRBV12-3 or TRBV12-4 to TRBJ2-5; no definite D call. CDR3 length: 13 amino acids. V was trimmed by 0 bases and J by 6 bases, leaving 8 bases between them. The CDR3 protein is CASSLAQVKTQYF. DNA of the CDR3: TGTGCCAGCAGTTTAGCGCAAGTGAAGACCCAGTACTTC.

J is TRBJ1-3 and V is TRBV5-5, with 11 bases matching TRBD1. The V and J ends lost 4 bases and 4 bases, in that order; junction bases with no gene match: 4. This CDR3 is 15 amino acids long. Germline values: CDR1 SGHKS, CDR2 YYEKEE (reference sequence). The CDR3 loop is CASSPGQGGGNTIYF. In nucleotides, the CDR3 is TGTGCCAGCAGCCCGGGACAGGGGGGCGGAAACACCATATATTTT.

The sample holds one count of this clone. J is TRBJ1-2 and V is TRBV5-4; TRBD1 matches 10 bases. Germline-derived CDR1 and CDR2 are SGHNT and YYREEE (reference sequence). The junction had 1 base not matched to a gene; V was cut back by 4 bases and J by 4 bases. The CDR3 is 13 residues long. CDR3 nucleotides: TGTGCCAGCAGCCGGGACAGGGGCTATGGCTACACCTTC. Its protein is CASSRDRGYGYTF.

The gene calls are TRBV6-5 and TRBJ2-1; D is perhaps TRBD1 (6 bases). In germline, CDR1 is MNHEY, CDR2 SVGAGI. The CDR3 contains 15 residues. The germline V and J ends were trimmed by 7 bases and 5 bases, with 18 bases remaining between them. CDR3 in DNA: TGTGCCAGCAAGATCTCATACAGGGCAAACAATGAGCAGTTCTTC. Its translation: CASKISYRANNEQFF.

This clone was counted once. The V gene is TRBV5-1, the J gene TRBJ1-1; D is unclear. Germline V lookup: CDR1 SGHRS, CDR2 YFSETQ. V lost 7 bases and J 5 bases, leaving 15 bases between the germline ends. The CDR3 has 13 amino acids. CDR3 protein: CASLYPGGTEAFF. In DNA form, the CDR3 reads TGCGCCAGCCTCTATCCGGGTGGGACTGAAGCTTTCTTT.

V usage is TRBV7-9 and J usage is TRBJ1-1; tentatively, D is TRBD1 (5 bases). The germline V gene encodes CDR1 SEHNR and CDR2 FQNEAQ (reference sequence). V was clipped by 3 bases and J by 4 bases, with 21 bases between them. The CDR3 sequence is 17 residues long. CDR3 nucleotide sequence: TGTGCCAGCAGCTTCCCCAGGTGGGGGGAAAGGGGCACTGAAGCTTTCTTT. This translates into CASSFPRWGERGTEAFF.

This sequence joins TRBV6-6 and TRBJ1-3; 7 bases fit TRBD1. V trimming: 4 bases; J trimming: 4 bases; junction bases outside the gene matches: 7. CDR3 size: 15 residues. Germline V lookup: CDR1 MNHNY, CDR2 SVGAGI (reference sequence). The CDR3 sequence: CASSSPDREGNTIYF. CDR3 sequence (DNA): TGTGCCAGCAGTTCGCCCGACAGGGAAGGAAACACCATATATTTT.

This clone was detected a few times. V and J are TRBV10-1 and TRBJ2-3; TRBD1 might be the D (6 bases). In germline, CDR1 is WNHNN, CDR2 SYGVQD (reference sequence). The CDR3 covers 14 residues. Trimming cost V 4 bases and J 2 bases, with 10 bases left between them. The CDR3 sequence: CASSGGQHTDTQYF. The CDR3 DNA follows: TGCGCCAGCAGTGGAGGACAGCACACAGATACGCAGTATTTT.

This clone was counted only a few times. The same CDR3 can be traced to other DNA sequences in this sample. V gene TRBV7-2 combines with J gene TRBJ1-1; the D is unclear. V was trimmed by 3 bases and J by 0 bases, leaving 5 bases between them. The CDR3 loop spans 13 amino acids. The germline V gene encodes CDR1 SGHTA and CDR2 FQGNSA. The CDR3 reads CASSFSVNTEAFF. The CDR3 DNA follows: TGTGCCAGCAGCTTTAGTGTGAACACTGAAGCTTTCTTT.

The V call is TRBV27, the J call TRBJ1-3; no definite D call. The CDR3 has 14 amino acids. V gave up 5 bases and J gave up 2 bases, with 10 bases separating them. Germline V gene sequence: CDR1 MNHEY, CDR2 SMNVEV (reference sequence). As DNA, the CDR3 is TGTGCCAGCAGTCTAAACCACGCTGGAAACACCATATATTTT. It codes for CASSLNHAGNTIYF.

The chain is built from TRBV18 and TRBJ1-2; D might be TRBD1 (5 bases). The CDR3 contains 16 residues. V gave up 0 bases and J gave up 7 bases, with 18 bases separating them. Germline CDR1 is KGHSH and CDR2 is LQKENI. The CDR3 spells CASSPPGRELASGYTF. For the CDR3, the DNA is TGTGCCAGCTCACCACCGGGCAGGGAGCTCGCTTCTGGCTACACCTTC.

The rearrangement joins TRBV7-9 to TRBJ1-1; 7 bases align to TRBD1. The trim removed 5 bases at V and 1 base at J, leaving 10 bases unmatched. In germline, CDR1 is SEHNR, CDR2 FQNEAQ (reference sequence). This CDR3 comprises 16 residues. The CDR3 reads CASSPVGGQPNTEAFF. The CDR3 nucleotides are TGTGCCAGCAGCCCCGTCGGGGGACAGCCGAACACTGAAGCTTTCTTT.

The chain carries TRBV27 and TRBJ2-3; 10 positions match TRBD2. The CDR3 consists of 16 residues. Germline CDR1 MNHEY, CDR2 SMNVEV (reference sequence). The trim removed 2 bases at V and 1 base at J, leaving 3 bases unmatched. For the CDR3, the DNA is TGTGCCAGCAGTTTAGTCCTAGCGGGGGGCACAGATACGCAGTATTTT. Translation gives CASSLVLAGGTDTQYF.

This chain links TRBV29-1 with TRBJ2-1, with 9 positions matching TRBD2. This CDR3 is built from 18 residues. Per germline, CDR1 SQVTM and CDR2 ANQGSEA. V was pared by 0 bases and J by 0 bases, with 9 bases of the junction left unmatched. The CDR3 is CSVEDASGDSNSYNEQFF. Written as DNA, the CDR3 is TGCAGCGTTGAAGATGCTAGCGGGGACTCCAACTCCTACAATGAGCAGTTCTTC.

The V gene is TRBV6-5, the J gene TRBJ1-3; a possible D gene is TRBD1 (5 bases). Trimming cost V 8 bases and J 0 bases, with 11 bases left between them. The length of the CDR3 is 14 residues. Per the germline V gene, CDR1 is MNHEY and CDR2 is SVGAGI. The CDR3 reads CASWDGHSGNTIYF. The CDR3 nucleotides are TGTGCCAGCTGGGACGGCCACTCTGGAAACACCATATATTTT.

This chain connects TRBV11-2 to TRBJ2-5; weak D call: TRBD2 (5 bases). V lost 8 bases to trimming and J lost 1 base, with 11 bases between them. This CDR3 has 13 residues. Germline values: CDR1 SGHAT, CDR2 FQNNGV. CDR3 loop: CASGPGTQETQYF. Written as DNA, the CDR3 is TGTGCCAGCGGTCCGGGAACCCAAGAGACCCAGTACTTC.

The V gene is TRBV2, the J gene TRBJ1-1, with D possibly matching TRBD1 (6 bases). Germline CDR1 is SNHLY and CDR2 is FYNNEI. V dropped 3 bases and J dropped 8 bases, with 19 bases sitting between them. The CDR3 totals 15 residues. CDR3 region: CASSEKQGSLIEAFF. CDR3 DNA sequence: TGTGCCAGCAGTGAGAAACAGGGTAGTCTGATAGAAGCTTTCTTT.

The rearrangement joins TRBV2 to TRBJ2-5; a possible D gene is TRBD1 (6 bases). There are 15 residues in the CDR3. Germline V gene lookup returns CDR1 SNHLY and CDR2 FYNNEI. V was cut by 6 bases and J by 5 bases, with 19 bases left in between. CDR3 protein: CASRGVSGGKETQYF. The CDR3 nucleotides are TGTGCCAGCAGGGGTGTGAGTGGGGGCAAGGAGACCCAGTACTTC. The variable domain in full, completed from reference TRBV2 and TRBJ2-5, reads EPEVTQTPSHQVTQMGQEVILRCVPISNHLYFYWYRQILGQKVEFLVSFYNNEISEKSEIFDDQFSVERPDGSNFTLKIRSTKLEDSAMYFCASRGVSGGKETQYFGPGTRLLVL.

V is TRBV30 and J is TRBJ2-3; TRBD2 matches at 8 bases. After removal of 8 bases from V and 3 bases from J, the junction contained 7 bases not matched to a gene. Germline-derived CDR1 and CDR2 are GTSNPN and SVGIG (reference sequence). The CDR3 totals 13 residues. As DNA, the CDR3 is TGTGCCCGGTCGAGCGGGGGAACAGATACGCAGTATTTT. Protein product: CARSSGGTDTQYF.

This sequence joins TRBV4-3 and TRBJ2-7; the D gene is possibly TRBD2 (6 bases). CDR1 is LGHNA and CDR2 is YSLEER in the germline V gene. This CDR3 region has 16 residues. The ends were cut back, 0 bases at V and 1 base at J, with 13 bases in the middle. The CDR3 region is CASSQDAPSVSYEQYF. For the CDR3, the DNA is TGCGCCAGCAGCCAAGACGCCCCTAGCGTGTCCTACGAGCAGTACTTC.

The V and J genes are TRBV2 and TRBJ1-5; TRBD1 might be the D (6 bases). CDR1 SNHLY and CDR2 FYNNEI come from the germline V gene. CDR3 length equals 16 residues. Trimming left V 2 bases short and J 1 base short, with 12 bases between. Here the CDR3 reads CASSERGAWSNQPQHF. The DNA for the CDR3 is TGTGCCAGCAGTGAACGGGGGGCTTGGAGCAATCAGCCCCAGCATTTT. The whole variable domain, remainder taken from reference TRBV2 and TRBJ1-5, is EPEVTQTPSHQVTQMGQEVILRCVPISNHLYFYWYRQILGQKVEFLVSFYNNEISEKSEIFDDQFSVERPDGSNFTLKIRSTKLEDSAMYFCASSERGAWSNQPQHFGDGTRLSIL.

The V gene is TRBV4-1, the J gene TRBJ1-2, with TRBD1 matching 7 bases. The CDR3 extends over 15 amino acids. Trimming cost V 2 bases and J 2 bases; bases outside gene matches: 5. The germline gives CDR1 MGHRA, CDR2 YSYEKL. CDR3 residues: CASSQPRTGNYGYTF. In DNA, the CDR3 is TGCGCCAGCAGCCAACCTCGGACAGGAAACTATGGCTACACCTTC.

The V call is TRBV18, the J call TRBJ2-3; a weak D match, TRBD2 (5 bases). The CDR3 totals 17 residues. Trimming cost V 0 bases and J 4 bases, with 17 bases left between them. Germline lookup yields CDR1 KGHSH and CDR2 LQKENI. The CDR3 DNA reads TGTGCCAGCTCACCACCGGACTTTAGCTTACGTCCAGATACGCAGTATTTT. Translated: CASSPPDFSLRPDTQYF.

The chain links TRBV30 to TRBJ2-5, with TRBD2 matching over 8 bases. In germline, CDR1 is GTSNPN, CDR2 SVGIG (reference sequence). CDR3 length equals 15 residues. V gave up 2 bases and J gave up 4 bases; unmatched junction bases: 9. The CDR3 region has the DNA TGTGCCTGGAGTCGCGGGACTAGGATGGGAGAGACCCAGTACTTC. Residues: CAWSRGTRMGETQYF.

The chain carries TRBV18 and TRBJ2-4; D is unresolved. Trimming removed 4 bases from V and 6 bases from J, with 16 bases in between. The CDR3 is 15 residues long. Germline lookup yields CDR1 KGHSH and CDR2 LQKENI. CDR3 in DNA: TGTGCCAGCTCACTGAGGATGGACCCCCGAAACATTCAGTACTTC. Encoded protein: CASSLRMDPRNIQYF. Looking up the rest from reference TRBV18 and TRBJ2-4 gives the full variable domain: NAGVMQNPRHLVRRRGQEARLRCSPMKGHSHVYWYRQLPEEGLKFMVYLQKENIIDESGMPKERFSAEFPKEGPSILRIQQVVRGDSAAYFCASSLRMDPRNIQYFGAGTRLSVL.